This T cell receptor (beta chain) was identified during a study of blood T cells in healthy people across ages. CDR3 size: 16 residues. The germline gives CDR1 SGDLS, CDR2 YYNGEE. J was trimmed by 7 bases and V by 3 bases; bases with no gene match: 10. A second PCR, run for roughly 7 to 11 cycles, used a sample-barcoded 5' primer plus a J-beta primer mix. Every molecule of cDNA carried a tag from a template-switch adaptor with 12 random nucleotides. TCRdb itself ran the 5' RACE reads through MiXCR, one entry per CDR3 protein. The sample includes fewer than 900,000 distinct CDR3 sequences, about 52% of them seen just once. Whole-study findings and limits: Reliance upon unsorted PBMCs precluded definitive naive versus antigen-experienced comparison.

The sample holds a few counts of this clonotype. Its target is not known. The V call is TRBV9, the J call TRBJ1-6; 7 bases align to TRBD1. The specimen was blood. This receptor was identified in a woman aged 55-75 years in good health. The DNA for the CDR3 is TGTGCCAGCAGCGCCCACGAGACAGGGATAAATTCACCCCTCCACTTT. Protein sequence: CASSAHETGINSPLHF.